The 24 T cell receptor beta chains presented below share a single source sample, sequenced in a study of blood T cells in healthy people across ages. A J-beta primer mix and a sample-barcoded 5' primer were used in a second PCR of about 6 to 12 cycles. A single record per CDR3 protein comes from TCRdb applying MiXCR to the 5' RACE reads. This sample yields about 1,500,000 distinct CDR3 sequences, of which roughly 40% are seen a single time; 7.9% belongs to the top ten. Material for sequencing was blood. All receptors come from a young woman in good health.

Remarks on this clonotype: The junction departs from the called germline gene at one end, perhaps through a read error. The gene calls are TRBV7-9 and TRBJ1-5; no clear D gene. This CDR3 has 15 residues. The germline V gene has CDR1 SEHNR and CDR2 FQNEAQ (reference sequence). The CDR3 nucleotides are TGTGCCGGCAGCTTAGTGGTGGGAACCCGTCAGCCCCAGCATTTT. It specifies CAGSLVVGTRQPQHF.

The CDR3 DNA sequence: TGCGCCAGCAGCTCGGGACAGGAAACCACAGATACGCAGTATTTT. Protein: CASSSGQETTDTQYF. V is TRBV5-1 and J is TRBJ2-3, with 8 bases lining up with TRBD1. V dropped 3 bases and J dropped 2; count of bases not matched to a gene: 5. Germline lookup yields CDR1 SGHRS and CDR2 YFSETQ. The CDR3 spans 15 residues. The entire variable domain, with the rest obtained from reference TRBV5-1 and TRBJ2-3, is as follows: KAGVTQTPRYLIKTRGQQVTLSCSPISGHRSVSWYQQTPGQGLQFLFEYFSETQRNKGNFPGRFSGRQFSNSRSEMNVSTLELGDSALYLCASSSGQETTDTQYFGPGTRLTVL.

The chain recombines TRBV27 with TRBJ2-1, with TRBD2 matching over 14 bases. Germline V gene data show CDR1 as MNHEY and CDR2 as SMNVEV (reference sequence). The CDR3 covers 19 residues. The V segment lost 5 bases and the J segment 3 bases; nucleotides outside the gene matches: 12. For the CDR3, the DNA is TGTGCCAGCAGTCACCCCGGGACTAGCGGGAGTGGGATCTACAATGAGCAGTTCTTC. Translation gives CASSHPGTSGSGIYNEQFF.

V and J are TRBV7-2 and TRBJ2-1; D uncertain. CDR3 length equals 12 residues. From germline, CDR1 is SGHTA and CDR2 FQGNSA. CDR3 residues: CAGGLAYNEQFF. In DNA form, the CDR3 reads TGTGCGGGTGGGCTAGCCTACAATGAGCAGTTCTTC.

The V gene is TRBV4-1, the J gene TRBJ2-5, with TRBD2 matching over 10 bases. From germline, CDR1 is MGHRA and CDR2 YSYEKL. The CDR3 extends over 18 amino acids. The J segment lost 5 bases and the V segment lost 0 bases, leaving 12 bases of the junction unmatched. The CDR3 here is CASSQEPPAGGRRETQYF. The CDR3 DNA reads as TGCGCCAGCAGCCAAGAACCGCCAGCGGGAGGGCGTCGTGAGACCCAGTACTTC.

The genes are TRBV11-2 and TRBJ2-3, with a weak D call TRBD1 (5 bases). The ends were cut back, 5 bases at V and 2 bases at J, with 17 bases in the middle. The CDR3 is made up of 16 amino acids. Germline V gene lookup returns CDR1 SGHAT and CDR2 FQNNGV. The chain's CDR3 is CASSKRQTWDTDTQYF. The CDR3 DNA sequence: TGTGCCAGCAGCAAACGACAGACTTGGGACACAGATACGCAGTATTTT.

The table lists this clonotype with a count of one. V is TRBV7-3 and J is TRBJ1-1; TRBD1 might be the D (5 bases). CDR1 is SGHTA, CDR2 FQGTGA, per germline. The CDR3 contains 18 residues. Trimming took 0 bases from V and 4 from J, leaving 21 bases between them. CDR3 coding DNA: TGTGCCAGCAGCTTAACGTCATCCGGGACCCCGGAGGCCACTGAAGCTTTCTTT. Its translation is CASSLTSSGTPEATEAFF.

V and J are TRBV5-1 and TRBJ2-1, with 11 bases aligning to TRBD2. Losses at the gene ends were 1 base for V and 8 bases for J; bases not matched to a gene: 8. In germline, CDR1 is SGHRS, CDR2 YFSETQ. CDR3 size: 16 residues. CDR3 region: CASSLMALAGEYEQFF. CDR3 bases: TGCGCCAGCAGCTTGATGGCACTAGCGGGAGAGTATGAGCAGTTCTTC.

This sequence joins TRBV6-6 and TRBJ2-4, with D tentatively TRBD2 (6 bases). The J call may be mistaken, given a closer DNA end match to TRBJ2-7. Per germline, CDR1 MNHNY and CDR2 SVGAGI (reference sequence). The length of the CDR3 is 15 residues. In nucleotides, the CDR3 is TGTGCCAGCAGTTTACTAGCTGAAGCCACCTACGAGCAGTACTTC. This translates into CASSLLAEATYEQYF.

This chain uses TRBV27 with TRBJ2-7; 8 nucleotides match TRBD2. The CDR3 is 13 amino acids. Looked up from germline, CDR1 is MNHEY and CDR2 is SMNVEV (reference sequence). The V and J ends lost 7 bases and 2 bases, in that order; junction bases with no gene match: 4. The CDR3 sequence is CASKGTSTYEQYF. CDR3 in DNA: TGTGCCAGCAAAGGGACTAGTACCTACGAGCAGTACTTC.

This clonotype was found a few times. The gene calls are TRBV20-1 and TRBJ2-1; D is unresolved. The ends were cut back, 0 bases at V and 8 bases at J, with 14 bases in the middle. Germline CDR1 and CDR2: DFQATT and SNEGSKA (reference sequence). The CDR3 loop spans 14 amino acids. The CDR3, as DNA: TGCAGTGCTAGAGATACCCGTAGCAACTATGAGCAGTTCTTC. Protein: CSARDTRSNYEQFF.

J is TRBJ2-7 and V is TRBV9; D is tentatively TRBD1 or TRBD2 (5 bases each). V lost 10 bases to trimming and J lost 0 bases, with 17 bases between them. The CDR3 has 14 amino acids. Germline V gene lookup returns CDR1 SGDLS and CDR2 YYNGEE. Here the CDR3 reads CAPTNKGSSYEQYF. CDR3 DNA sequence: TGTGCCCCCACCAACAAGGGGAGCTCCTACGAGCAGTACTTC.

This clonotype was seen only once. The chain joins TRBV20-1 to TRBJ2-3, with TRBD1 as a possible D gene (7 bases). V lost 0 bases to trimming and J lost 2 bases, with 18 bases between them. Germline CDR1 reads DFQATT; CDR2 reads SNEGSKA (reference sequence). The CDR3 runs to 17 residues. This chain's CDR3 is CSAREPVRGVFTDTQYF. In DNA, the CDR3 is TGCAGTGCTAGAGAGCCCGTCAGGGGGGTTTTCACAGATACGCAGTATTTT.

V is TRBV5-1 and J is TRBJ1-2; 8 positions match TRBD1. The CDR3 covers 17 residues. Germline CDR1 SGHRS, CDR2 YFSETQ. After removal of 1 base from V and 4 bases from J, the junction contained 12 bases not matched to a gene. CDR3 residues: CASSLRTGTYLVYGYTF. The CDR3 coding sequence is TGCGCCAGCAGCTTGAGGACAGGGACCTATCTCGTCTATGGCTACACCTTC.

This clonotype was seen only a few times. CDR3 bases: TGCGCCAGCAGCTTGGGGAGACTAGAAGAGACCCAGTACTTC. The encoded protein is CASSLGRLEETQYF. This sequence joins TRBV5-1 and TRBJ2-5; possible D gene TRBD2, 6 bases. From germline, CDR1 is SGHRS and CDR2 YFSETQ. The V and J ends lost 0 bases and 3 bases respectively, with 9 bases between them. There are 14 residues in the CDR3.

This clonotype was seen more than once but under ten times. DNA of the CDR3: TGTGCCATCAGTGTCACAGGGAGGCAGGGCACTGAAGCTTTCTTT. Its translation: CAISVTGRQGTEAFF. This chain connects TRBV10-3 to TRBJ1-1; D is possibly TRBD1 (6 bases). CDR1 is ENHRY and CDR2 is SYGVKD in the germline V gene. This CDR3 is 15 amino acids long. The V gene lost 4 bases and the J gene lost 4 bases, with 16 bases spanning the gap.

The V call is TRBV4-2, the J call TRBJ2-3, with 7 bases matching TRBD2. The CDR3 spans 15 residues. V shed 4 bases and J 4 bases; nucleotides not matched to a gene: 8. Germline CDR1 LGHNA, CDR2 YNFKEQ. The CDR3 DNA reads as TGTGCCAGCAGCCGCGGGGGATCCGGGGCAGATACGCAGTATTTT. This sequence encodes CASSRGGSGADTQYF.

The rearrangement links TRBV15 to TRBJ2-7, with 10 nucleotides matching TRBD1. CDR1 and CDR2 (germline): LNHNV, YYDKDF (reference sequence). This CDR3 has 15 residues. With 6 bases clipped from V and 4 bases from J, the junction kept 9 bases outside the gene matches. CDR3 loop: CATRVTGGAHYEQYF. For the CDR3, the DNA is TGTGCCACCAGAGTGACAGGGGGCGCACATTACGAGCAGTACTTC.

This chain joins TRBV11-1 and TRBJ2-3, with TRBD2 identical over 10 bases. The V and J ends lost 1 base and 10 bases, in that order; junction bases with no gene match: 8. This CDR3 comprises 15 residues. The germline gives CDR1 SGHAT, CDR2 FQDESV (reference sequence). CDR3 in amino acids: CASSLGGLASDPQYF. The CDR3, as DNA: TGTGCCAGCAGCTTAGGGGGACTAGCGTCGGATCCGCAGTATTTT.

This chain uses TRBV20-1 with TRBJ2-1; D is perhaps TRBD2 (6 bases). The J call is doubtful: the DNA matches TRBJ2-7 better. The CDR3 contains 12 residues. Germline CDR1 reads DFQATT; CDR2 reads SNEGSKA (reference sequence). The CDR3 nucleotides read TGCAGTGCTTGGACGGACTACAATGAGCAGTACTTC. Amino acid sequence: CSAWTDYNEQYF.

This clonotype was observed many times. The chain carries TRBV4-1 and TRBJ2-7; 11 bases are a match to TRBD2. The ends lost 1 base at V and 5 bases at J; junction bases unmatched: 7. The V gene's germline CDR1 is MGHRA and CDR2 YSYEKL. The CDR3 consists of 16 residues. The CDR3: CASSQGLAGFFHEQYF. CDR3 coding DNA: TGCGCCAGCAGCCAAGGACTAGCGGGATTCTTCCACGAGCAGTACTTC.

V and J are TRBV28 and TRBJ1-3; perhaps TRBD1 as D (6 bases). The CDR3 sequence is 14 residues long. V gave up 9 bases and J gave up 0 bases, with 12 bases separating them. Germline V gene data show CDR1 as MDHEN and CDR2 as SYDVKM. The CDR3 DNA is TGTGCCAGTACCAGGGGACCCTCTGGAAACACCATATATTTT. Translated: CASTRGPSGNTIYF.

This chain uses TRBV7-3 with TRBJ2-2, with D possibly being TRBD2 (7 bases). The V and J ends lost 5 bases and 3 bases respectively, with 16 bases between them. CDR1 and CDR2 from the germline V gene are SGHTA and FQGTGA. This CDR3 comprises 16 residues. The CDR3 is CASSPRGAPDTGELFF. The CDR3 DNA reads as TGTGCCAGCAGCCCCCGGGGGGCTCCTGACACCGGGGAGCTGTTTTTT.

This sequence joins TRBV20-1 and TRBJ2-7, with 8 bases matching TRBD2. The CDR3 contains 12 residues. The V gene end was trimmed by 1 base and the J gene end by 6 bases; junction bases not matched to a gene: 2. Germline lookup yields CDR1 DFQATT and CDR2 SNEGSKA (reference sequence). DNA for the CDR3: TGCAGTGCTAGAGGGACTAGCAGCGAGCAGTACTTC. It specifies CSARGTSSEQYF.